The 17 T cell receptor beta chains in this list originate from one sample, sequenced in a study of cytotoxic CD8 clonotypes in ibrutinib-treated CLL (TCRdb year 2021). The sample's time point label, decoded: around 25 months on ibrutinib. The library was made by the immunoSEQ multiplex PCR assay. Entries here come from immuneACCESS through TCRdb and include only in-frame sequences with V and J called. Some clones fail to appear in such tables; in the studies checked, an unresolved V gene covers under half of the shortfall, and the cause of the remainder is unknown. The sample table lists some 120,000 clones, 58% of them with a count of one. The top ten constitute roughly 35% of the sample. Sample: PBMCs, taken after 24 months of ibrutinib treatment. These receptors were obtained from a human donor with chronic lymphocytic leukemia.

This clone has just a few counts. This chain links TRBV6-6 with TRBJ2-7; D is undetermined. Trimming shortened V by 6 bases and J by 8 bases, and 11 bases separated the two germline ends. Germline CDR1 is MNHNY and CDR2 is SVGAGI (reference sequence). The CDR3 has 11 amino acids. The CDR3 protein is CASREQSKQYF. The CDR3 region has the DNA TGTGCCAGCAGGGAACAGTCCAAGCAGTACTTC.

The J gene is TRBJ1-1, the V gene TRBV29-1; D call uncertain. This CDR3 spans 10 amino acids. From germline, CDR1 is SQVTM and CDR2 ANQGSEA. V lost 4 bases, J lost 6 bases, and 6 bases lay in between. CDR3 bases: TGCAGCGTTGCTGGCGCTGAAGCTTTCTTT. Translated, it gives CSVAGAEAFF.

The genes are TRBV28 and TRBJ2-7; the D is unclear. Trimming removed 4 bases at V and 0 bases at J, with 10 bases between. The CDR3 sequence is 14 residues long. Germline V CDR1 and CDR2: MDHEN, SYDVKM. CDR3 nucleotides: TGTGCCAGCAGTTCCCCGGGCATCTCCTACGAGCAGTACTTC. This encodes CASSSPGISYEQYF.

This clone has a single count. This chain links TRBV11-3 with TRBJ2-1; tentative D call: TRBD2 (5 bases). CDR1 is SGHNT and CDR2 is YENEEA in the germline V gene. Trimming removed 2 bases from V and 0 bases from J, with 8 bases in between. CDR3 size: 15 residues. The CDR3 reads CASSLLAGSYNEQFF. Written as DNA, the CDR3 is TGTGCCAGCAGCTTACTAGCCGGCTCCTACAATGAGCAGTTCTTC.

The genes are TRBV30 and TRBJ2-5, with 7 bases matching TRBD2. With V trimmed by 0 bases and J by 4 bases, 17 bases remained unmatched. Germline V gene data show CDR1 as GTSNPN and CDR2 as SVGIG (reference sequence). This CDR3 has 18 amino acids. The CDR3 nucleotides are TGTGCCTGGAGTGTATTAGGGACGTCTCGTCGGGGGGTAGAGACCCAGTACTTC. Its translation is CAWSVLGTSRRGVETQYF.

The chain employs TRBV5-6 and TRBJ2-1; TRBD2 aligns across 8 bases. Germline CDR1 SGHDT, CDR2 YYEEEE. With V trimmed by 0 bases and J by 7 bases, 6 bases remained unmatched. This CDR3 is built from 15 residues. The CDR3 DNA follows: TGTGCCAGCAGCTTGGTCGAGCGGGGGTGGAATGAGCAGTTCTTC. The encoded protein is CASSLVERGWNEQFF.

This clone was seen a handful of times. The V call is TRBV5-1, the J call TRBJ1-3, with TRBD1 matching over 8 bases. Germline CDR1 reads SGHRS; CDR2 reads YFSETQ. The length of the CDR3 is 16 residues. Trimming cost V 4 bases and J 0 bases; bases outside gene matches: 6. CDR3 protein: CASSPNQGASGNTIYF. DNA for the CDR3: TGCGCCAGCAGCCCAAACCAGGGGGCCTCTGGAAACACCATATATTTT.

The genes are TRBV5-1 and TRBJ2-1, with a tentative D call TRBD1 (5 bases). Trimming removed 0 bases from V and 8 bases from J, with 18 bases in between. The CDR3 totals 16 residues. Germline V gives CDR1 SGHRS, CDR2 YFSETQ. CDR3 nucleotide sequence: TGCGCCAGCAGCTTGGCACAGGTAGCCGCAGGCGATGAGCAGTTCTTC. Amino acid sequence: CASSLAQVAAGDEQFF.

In its sample, this clone was seen many times. The chain is built from TRBV30 and TRBJ2-5; tentatively, D is TRBD2 (7 bases). Germline V gene sequence: CDR1 GTSNPN, CDR2 SVGIG (reference sequence). The CDR3 is made up of 15 amino acids. Deletions cut 0 bases from V and 5 bases from J, with 16 bases between. The CDR3 region has the DNA TGTGCCTGGAGTGTTGGAGCGGGGCAGGGGGAGACCCAGTACTTC. This codes for CAWSVGAGQGETQYF. The variable domain in full, with the rest retrieved from reference TRBV30 and TRBJ2-5, is SQTIHQWPATLVQPVGSPLSLECTVEGTSNPNLYWYRQAAGRGLQLLFYSVGIGQISSEVPQNLSASRPQDRQFILSSKKLLLSDSGFYLCAWSVGAGQGETQYFGPGTRLLVL.

V is TRBV7-8 and J is TRBJ1-1; D is unclear. The germline V and J ends were trimmed by 2 bases and 2 bases, with 9 bases remaining between them. The CDR3 is 14 residues long. The V gene's germline CDR1 is SGHVS and CDR2 FQNEAQ. The CDR3 here is CASSLRLLNTEAFF. CDR3 bases: TGTGCCAGCAGCTTACGCCTTCTCAACACTGAAGCTTTCTTT.

CDR3 residues: CASSLALQFEQYF. The DNA for the CDR3 is TGCGCCAGCAGCTTGGCACTACAGTTCGAGCAGTACTTC. The chain is built from TRBV5-1 and TRBJ2-7; D remains ambiguous. This CDR3 spans 13 amino acids. Germline loops: CDR1 SGHRS, CDR2 YFSETQ. Trimming pared 0 bases from V and 6 bases from J, leaving 10 bases between.

The chain carries TRBV5-1 and TRBJ2-7; the D gene is possibly TRBD2 (5 bases). The CDR3 loop spans 14 amino acids. Looked up from germline, CDR1 is SGHRS and CDR2 is YFSETQ. V lost 6 bases to trimming and J lost 5 bases, with 18 bases between them. CDR3 in amino acids: CASTPDGVADEQYF. Written as DNA, the CDR3 is TGCGCCAGCACCCCCGACGGGGTTGCCGACGAGCAGTACTTC.

This sequence joins TRBV6-5 and TRBJ1-5; D perhaps matches TRBD1 (6 bases). Germline V lookup: CDR1 MNHEY, CDR2 SVGAGI. The CDR3 sequence is 16 residues long. Trimming stripped 4 bases from V and 0 bases from J, with 13 bases between. The CDR3 protein is CASSSTGTYSNQPQHF. CDR3 bases: TGTGCCAGCAGTTCGACCGGGACATATAGCAATCAGCCCCAGCATTTT.

The chain links TRBV18 to TRBJ1-6; D is ambiguous. Trimming left V 4 bases short and J 5 bases short, with 6 bases between. This CDR3 is built from 13 residues. Germline CDR1 and CDR2: KGHSH and LQKENI. The CDR3 region has the DNA TGTGCCAGCTCACTGTCAAATAATTCACCCCTCCACTTT. Translation: CASSLSNNSPLHF.

The gene calls are TRBV5-5 and TRBJ2-3, with a possible D match to TRBD2 (5 bases). V lost 0 bases and J 0 bases, leaving 5 bases between the germline ends. Germline lookup yields CDR1 SGHKS and CDR2 YYEKEE (reference sequence). The CDR3 covers 14 residues. The CDR3 DNA is TGTGCCAGCAGCTTGGGGACTAGCACAGATACGCAGTATTTT. This encodes CASSLGTSTDTQYF. The full variable domain, completed using reference TRBV5-5 and TRBJ2-3, is DAGVTQSPTHLIKTRGQQVTLRCSPISGHKSVSWYQQVLGQGPQFIFQYYEKEERGRGNFPDRFSARQFPNYSSELNVNALLLGDSALYLCASSLGTSTDTQYFGPGTRLTVL.

The chain's CDR3 is CASSNRGPEQYF. The CDR3 DNA follows: TGTGCCAGCAGCAACAGGGGGCCCGAGCAGTACTTC. This chain uses TRBV6-6 with TRBJ2-7; TRBD1 agrees at 9 bases. Trimming cost V 6 bases and J 6 bases; bases outside gene matches: 3. CDR1 MNHNY and CDR2 SVGAGI come from the germline V gene (reference sequence). The CDR3 covers 12 residues.

There are many counts of this clone. The chain has TRBV5-6 and TRBJ2-3; D unclear. The V end lost 1 base, the J end lost 3 bases, and 12 bases lay between the germline ends. Per germline, CDR1 SGHDT and CDR2 YYEEEE. The CDR3 has 15 residues. CDR3 DNA: TGTGCCAGCAGCTTGCTCTCGGACGGGACAGATACGCAGTATTTT. Translated: CASSLLSDGTDTQYF.